The entry that follows covers one T cell receptor beta chain sequence. Its specificity is unknown. Using genomic DNA as the template, TCR beta VDJ and CDR3 profiling was carried out. In TCRdb, the reads were re-called with MiXCR into one record per CDR3 protein. The repertoire consists of approximately 160,000 distinct CDR3 sequences, with around half occurring once and the leading ten covering roughly 2.9%. These data originate in a study of CD8+CD57+ T cells in acquired aplastic anemia. Turning to the study itself: The average for DNA from sorted CD4+ and CD8+ cells was 3 to 4 ug. Study conclusions and caveats: Found in both controls and patients were about 30 CD8+ CDR3 sequences.

The ends were cut back, 1 base at V and 5 bases at J, with 14 bases in the middle. This CDR3 contains 15 residues. Looked up from germline, CDR1 is LNHDA and CDR2 is SQIVND (reference sequence). Patients who underwent sequencing had shown CD8+CD57+ cell expansion by flow cytometry. Severe acquired aplastic anemia was diagnosed in all patients. Receipt of therapy had not occurred in any patient by the time of blood sampling. The chain is built from TRBV19 and TRBJ2-5; possible D gene TRBD1, 6 bases. The TCR comes from a human donor with aplastic anemia. The sequenced sample was sorted CD4+, CD8+, or CD8+CD57+ T cells (not recorded which) from PBMCs. The CDR3 is CASSIARDQGETQYF. The CDR3 DNA reads TGTGCCAGTAGTATAGCCCGGGACCAGGGGGAGACCCAGTACTTC.